This is a list of T cell receptor beta chains from one sample in a study of regulatory T cells in long-lasting Graves disease. TCRdb reprocessed the multiplex PCR reads with MiXCR, giving one entry per CDR3 protein. The top ten hold roughly 10% of the sample, which has under 500,000 distinct CDR3 sequences, 16% seen once. These same data were also listed under a study on T cells in Graves' hyperthyroidism and ophthalmopathy.

Sequencing was performed on peripheral blood mononuclear cells (PBMCs), taken at new diagnosis, from a patient treated with antithyroid drugs. These receptors were obtained from a woman under 40 with Graves disease. The CDR3 runs from the conserved cysteine through the conserved F or W. A D gene is named only where the DNA matches it firmly. Rows give clone size only sometimes, using once, few, many, or a class for an expanded clone.

>many|TRBJ1-1|TRBV6-2/TRBV6-3|TRBD1
CASSSPRQGVAEAFF
TGTGCCAGCAGTTCTCCACGACAGGGCGTCGCTGAAGCTTTCTTT
>few|TRBJ1-2|TRBV5-1|.
CASSPSPGEIYGYTF
TGCGCCAGCAGTCCGAGCCCGGGGGAGATCTATGGCTACACCTTC
>.|TRBJ2-5|TRBV19|.
CASSPAGTGFRETQYF
TGTGCCAGTAGTCCAGCAGGAACAGGGTTCAGAGAGACCCAGTACTTC
>few|TRBJ2-2|TRBV19|.
CASSFSATNTGELFF
TGTGCCAGTAGTTTTAGCGCCACGAACACCGGGGAGCTGTTTTTC
>.|TRBJ2-7|TRBV6-5|.
CASSYRERSSYEQYF
TGTGCCAGCAGTTACAGGGAAAGGAGCTCCTACGAGCAGTACTTC
>many|TRBJ2-7|TRBV6-5|.
CASSYVYTSYEQYF
TGTGCCAGCAGTTACGTGTACACCTCCTACGAGCAGTACTTC
>many|TRBJ2-1|TRBV7-3|TRBD2
CASSLMSGASGRAKEQFF
TGTGCCAGCAGCTTAATGAGTGGGGCTAGCGGGAGGGCCAAGGAGCAGTTCTTC
>few|TRBJ1-6|TRBV10-3|.
CAISVGGYNSPLHF
TGTGCCATCAGTGTGGGGGGGTATAATTCACCCCTCCACTTT
>.|TRBJ2-1|TRBV5-6|.
CASSPRGYSHNEQFF
TGTGCCAGCAGCCCCCGTGGCTATTCCCACAATGAGCAGTTCTTC
>few|TRBJ2-7|TRBV18|TRBD1
CASSPRDRGRGSYEQYF
TGTGCCAGCTCACCACGGGACAGGGGGCGAGGGTCCTACGAGCAGTACTTC
>many|TRBJ1-2|TRBV7-2|.
CASRPTGLNYGYTF
TGTGCCAGCAGACCCACAGGGCTCAACTATGGCTACACCTTC
>many|TRBJ1-2|TRBV27|.
CASSTRSLDYGYTF
TGTGCCAGCAGTACCCGTTCACTCGACTATGGCTACACCTTC
>.|TRBJ1-5|TRBV4-1|.
CASSQAVLSNQPQHF
TGCGCCAGCAGCCAAGCGGTCCTTAGCAATCAGCCCCAGCATTTT
>many|TRBJ2-1|TRBV12-3/TRBV12-4|TRBD1
CASSLTGGAEQFF
TGTGCCAGCAGTCTTACAGGGGGCGCTGAGCAGTTCTTC
>many|TRBJ1-2|TRBV20-1|.
CSASTGTYGYTF
TGCAGTGCTTCTACAGGAACCTATGGCTACACCTTC
>few|TRBJ2-1|TRBV4-3|TRBD1
CASSRGTADNEQFF
TGCGCCAGCAGCCGGGGGACAGCCGACAATGAGCAGTTCTTC
>many|TRBJ1-1|TRBV7-2|.
CASSLGEGGWTEAFF
TGTGCCAGCAGCTTAGGGGAGGGAGGGTGGACTGAAGCTTTCTTT
>many|TRBJ1-5|TRBV3-1|.
CASSQGPNQPQHF
TGTGCCAGCAGCCAGGGGCCCAATCAGCCCCAGCATTTT
>.|TRBJ2-2|TRBV25-1|.
CASSERTPGELFF
TGTGCCAGCAGTGAGCGAACACCCGGGGAGCTGTTTTTT
>.|TRBJ2-1|TRBV20-1|TRBD2
CSARDSGTSRLSSYNDQFF
TGCAGTGCTAGAGACAGCGGGACTAGCAGACTCAGCTCCTACAATGATCAGTTCTTC
>.|TRBJ1-1|TRBV6-4|TRBD1
CTSSRDRSVTEAFF
TGTACCAGCAGTCGGGACAGGTCAGTCACTGAAGCTTTCTTT
>many|TRBJ1-4|TRBV7-8|TRBD1
CASSLGTGGNSEKLFF
TGTGCCAGCAGCTTAGGCACAGGGGGCAATAGTGAAAAACTGTTTTTT
>many|TRBJ2-7|TRBV3-1|.
CASSQDLGPASEQYF
TGTGCCAGCAGCCAAGATCTCGGACCCGCTAGCGAGCAGTACTTC
>many|TRBJ2-7|TRBV28|.
CAWGRPPFGEQYF
TGTGCCTGGGGCAGACCACCTTTTGGCGAGCAGTACTTC
>many|TRBJ2-3|TRBV27|TRBD2
CASSLSLPGLAGGMTDTQYF
TGTGCCAGCAGTTTGTCTCTTCCGGGACTAGCGGGAGGAATGACAGATACGCAGTATTTT
>.|TRBJ2-7|TRBV5-1|.
CASSITQGAHEQYF
TGCGCCAGCAGCATCACCCAGGGTGCGCACGAGCAGTACTTC
>.|TRBJ2-1|TRBV3-1|TRBD2
CASSHPGLAGGPRSYNEQFF
TGTGCCAGCAGCCACCCGGGGCTAGCGGGAGGGCCAAGGTCCTACAATGAGCAGTTCTTC
>few|TRBJ2-3|TRBV6-2/TRBV6-3|TRBD2
CASTRTSGTGTDTQYF
TGTGCCAGCACCCGGACTAGCGGGACTGGCACAGATACGCAGTATTTT
>few|TRBJ1-2|TRBV28|.
CASSFPSGGGYGYTF
TGTGCCAGCAGTTTTCCTTCAGGAGGAGGCTATGGCTACACCTTC
>many|TRBJ2-7|TRBV6-1|.
CASHRDSPGIYEQYF
TGTGCCAGCCATAGGGACTCCCCAGGAATCTACGAGCAGTACTTC
>.|TRBJ2-5|TRBV30|TRBD2
CAWSSPGTNYQETQYF
TGTGCCTGGAGTTCTCCGGGGACTAACTACCAAGAGACCCAGTACTTC
>.|TRBJ2-6|TRBV27|.
CASGAAFSGANVLTF
TGTGCCAGCGGTGCCGCCTTCTCTGGGGCCAACGTCCTGACTTTC
>many|TRBJ2-2|TRBV5-5|.
CASSLVQGSTGELFF
TGTGCCAGCAGCTTGGTCCAGGGAAGCACCGGGGAGCTGTTTTTT
>many|TRBJ1-5|TRBV28|.
CASSLYRGATHQPQHF
TGTGCCAGCAGTTTATATAGGGGGGCTACCCATCAGCCCCAGCATTTT
>few|TRBJ2-1|TRBV20-1|.
CSAPRTENYDEQFF
TGCAGTGCCCCCAGGACCGAAAACTACGATGAGCAGTTCTTC
>few|TRBJ1-2|TRBV27|.
CASSPYRAGRDYGYTF
TGTGCCAGCAGTCCCTATCGAGCCGGGCGAGACTATGGCTACACCTTC
>many|TRBJ1-2|TRBV11-2|.
CASSLPGWTYYGYTF
TGTGCCAGCAGCTTACCCGGTTGGACTTACTATGGCTACACCTTC
>.|TRBJ1-2|TRBV12-5|.
CASGLKGLLRNYGYTF
TGTGCTAGTGGTCTGAAAGGCCTGCTACGTAACTATGGCTACACCTTC
>many|TRBJ2-1|TRBV12-3/TRBV12-4|.
CASAYLSSYNEQFF
TGTGCCAGCGCCTACTTAAGCTCCTACAATGAGCAGTTCTTC
>few|TRBJ1-6|TRBV13|TRBD1
CASSFQGQGASPLHF
TGTGCCAGCAGCTTCCAGGGACAGGGTGCTTCACCCCTCCACTTT
>.|TRBJ2-7|TRBV12-3/TRBV12-4|.
CASSLRSGSSYEQYF
TGTGCCAGCAGTTTACGTAGCGGTAGCTCCTACGAGCAGTACTTC
>.|TRBJ2-7|TRBV6-2/TRBV6-3|.
CASSYFGTGYEQYF
TGTGCCAGCAGTTACTTCGGGACTGGCTACGAGCAGTACTTC
>.|TRBJ1-5|TRBV6-1|.
CASSRPGLNQPQHF
TGTGCCAGCAGCCGCCCGGGGCTAAATCAGCCCCAGCATTTT
>many|TRBJ2-1|TRBV20-1|.
CSAGRGEPYNEQFF
TGCAGTGCGGGTAGGGGGGAACCTTACAATGAGCAGTTCTTC
>.|TRBJ1-2|TRBV19|.
CASSHSDRPNYGYTF
TGTGCCAGTAGCCACTCAGACAGACCTAACTATGGCTACACCTTC
>.|TRBJ2-3|TRBV20-1|TRBD2
CSARSSSGGMKDTQYF
TGCAGTGCTAGGTCCTCTAGCGGGGGGATGAAAGATACGCAGTATTTT
>many|TRBJ2-5|TRBV7-6|TRBD2
CASSFISPSGEETQYF
TGTGCCAGCAGCTTTATCTCGCCTAGCGGGGAAGAGACCCAGTACTTC
>.|TRBJ2-1|TRBV24-1|.
CATGEHEQFF
TGTGCCACTGGCGAGCATGAGCAGTTCTTC
>many|TRBJ1-1|TRBV28|.
CASSLIPSEAFF
TGTGCCAGCAGTTTAATCCCATCTGAAGCTTTCTTT
>many|TRBJ2-7|TRBV18|TRBD1
CASSSRAGTVSSYEQYF
TGTGCCAGCTCGTCAAGGGCAGGGACAGTGAGCTCCTACGAGCAGTACTTC
>many|TRBJ1-2|TRBV30|.
CAWNGAPPNYGYTF
TGTGCCTGGAATGGGGCTCCTCCCAACTATGGCTACACCTTC
>many|TRBJ1-5|TRBV29-1|.
CSVGDTHSNQPQHF
TGCAGCGTTGGGGACACCCATAGCAATCAGCCCCAGCATTTT
>.|TRBJ2-7|TRBV25-1|.
CASSKDGYFSYEQYF
TGTGCCAGCAGCAAAGACGGATATTTCTCCTACGAGCAGTACTTC